A selection of T cell receptor beta chains follows, all from one sample in a study of response to subunit inactivated influenza vaccine. TCRdb called the RT-PCR reads again in MiXCR, with one record for every CDR3 protein. The data contain 650,000 to 850,000 distinct CDR3 sequences, about 15% of them singletons. The sample here was PBMCs from blood, taken less than 15 days before vaccination. The receptor set was obtained from a man aged 45-65 years who received an inactivated influenza vaccine. Both conserved end residues are part of each CDR3. Fields, in order: V gene, D gene, clone size, J gene, CDR3 DNA, CDR3 protein. D genes are given only for firm matches. Size is stated for part of the rows, as once, few or many counts, or as a class when the clone is expanded.

>TRBV7-2|TRBD2|.|TRBJ2-3
TGTGCCAGCAGCTCAACCCCGGGACTAGCGGGAGTTACGCAGTATTTT
CASSSTPGLAGVTQYF
>TRBV20-1|.|.|TRBJ2-5
TGCAGTGCTAGATGGGGGCGACAAGAGACCCAGTACTTC
CSARWGRQETQYF
>TRBV29-1|TRBD1|.|TRBJ1-1
TGCAGCGGCGACAGGGGAAACACTGAAGCTTTCTTT
CSGDRGNTEAFF
>TRBV6-5|.|.|TRBJ2-7
TGTGCCAGCAGTTACATGGGCCTCGCGGAGACCTACGAGCAGTACTTC
CASSYMGLAETYEQYF
>TRBV30|.|few|TRBJ2-5
TGTGCCTGGAGTCGACCCGGGCGGGAGACCCAGTACTTC
CAWSRPGRETQYF
>TRBV29-1|TRBD2|many|TRBJ2-3
TGCAGCGTTGGCACTAGCGGGGTTTCAGATACGCAGTATTTT
CSVGTSGVSDTQYF
>TRBV9|.|.|TRBJ2-5
TGTGCCAGCAGCGTAGGAGGGAATGACGGGACCCAGTACTTC
CASSVGGNDGTQYF
>TRBV27|TRBD1|few|TRBJ1-4
TGTGCCAGCAGTTTCTCCGCAACCCACAGGGGGCCTAATGAAAAACTGTTTTTT
CASSFSATHRGPNEKLFF
>TRBV3-1|.|.|TRBJ1-6
TGTGCCAGCAGCCAAGATGGGACAAGGAATTCACCCCTCCACTTT
CASSQDGTRNSPLHF
>TRBV29-1|TRBD1|many|TRBJ2-3
TGCAGCGTTGGGGGACAGCACACAGATACGCAGTATTTT
CSVGGQHTDTQYF
>TRBV12-3/TRBV12-4|TRBD1|few|TRBJ1-5
TGTGCCAGCAGTTCGACAGGGCGCAATCAGCCCCAGCATTTT
CASSSTGRNQPQHF
>TRBV29-1|.|.|TRBJ1-2
TGCAGCGTTGAGCCTACTAACTATGGCTACACCTTC
CSVEPTNYGYTF
>TRBV6-2/TRBV6-3|.|.|TRBJ1-2
TGTGCCAGCCACCGGGGAGGATTCGGCTACACCTTC
CASHRGGFGYTF
>TRBV12-3/TRBV12-4|.|.|TRBJ1-1
TGTGCCAGCAGTTTAACTCTGGCGAGGGGGACTGAAGCTTTCTTT
CASSLTLARGTEAFF
>TRBV5-1|.|few|TRBJ1-6
TGCGCCAGCAGCTTGGACTCCCAGGAGGGTCATTCACCCCTCCACTTT
CASSLDSQEGHSPLHF
>TRBV2|TRBD1|.|TRBJ2-3
TGTGCCAGCAGTGAAGCGCTGGTGGGGACAGGGGAGTCAGATACGCAGTATTTT
CASSEALVGTGESDTQYF
>TRBV5-1|.|few|TRBJ2-1
TGCGCCAGCAGCTTGGGAGGGACTGACCCCCCCCCCCAGTTCTTC
CASSLGGTDPPPQFF
>TRBV3-1|TRBD1|.|TRBJ2-2
TGTGCCAGCAGCCAAGGACAGGGGGCCACCGGGGAGCTGTTTTTT
CASSQGQGATGELFF
>TRBV12-3/TRBV12-4|.|.|TRBJ2-4
TGTGCCAGCAGTGAAAAGGGGGAAAATGACATTCAGTACTTC
CASSEKGENDIQYF
>TRBV20-1|TRBD2|.|TRBJ2-5
TGCAGTTCGGGACTAGCGGGATGGTACTCGGAGACCCAGTACTTC
CSSGLAGWYSETQYF
>TRBV28|TRBD1|.|TRBJ1-5
TGTGCCAGCCGACAGGGGGTTGGACAGCCCCAGCATTTT
CASRQGVGQPQHF
>TRBV2|.|few|TRBJ1-2
TGTGCCAGCATTGTGACACGGAACTATGGCTACACCTTC
CASIVTRNYGYTF
>TRBV10-3|TRBD1|.|TRBJ1-1
TGTGCCATCAGCCCTGGACAGGGGAGTACTGAAGCTTTCTTT
CAISPGQGSTEAFF
>TRBV25-1|TRBD1|few|TRBJ2-1
TGTGCCAGCAGGGTAGGGGGCCGCTACAATGAGCAGTTCTTC
CASRVGGRYNEQFF
>TRBV6-1|TRBD1|few|TRBJ1-2
TGTGCCAGCAGTGGACCGGGACAGACTAACTATGGCTACACCTTC
CASSGPGQTNYGYTF
>TRBV6-1|.|few|TRBJ1-3
TGTGCCAGCAGGGAGTTCTCTGGAAACACCATATATTTT
CASREFSGNTIYF